Given below is one T cell receptor (beta chain) in context. Germline V gene lookup returns CDR1 SQVTM and CDR2 ANQGSEA. This CDR3 region has 18 residues. Between the trimmed V and J ends, which lost 8 bases and 3 bases, there was a span of 32 bases. The sample originates from a study of blood T cells in healthy people across ages. Per sample, extraction of total RNA gave at least 5.5 micrograms in every case. PCR was performed a second time for 7 to 11 cycles using a sample-barcoded 5' primer and a J-beta primer mix. TCRdb itself ran the 5' RACE reads through MiXCR, one entry per CDR3 protein. In the table there are 730,000 or so distinct CDR3 sequences, roughly 45% of which are singletons.

The specimen was blood. This receptor was obtained from a woman in her sixties or seventies in good health. V and J are TRBV29-1 and TRBJ2-7; TRBD2 might be the D (6 bases). CDR3 amino acids: CSLCLRGRGDGGVYEQYF. The CDR3 coding sequence is TGCAGCCTATGCTTGAGGGGCAGAGGAGATGGAGGGGTCTACGAGCAGTACTTC.